This TCR beta chain was profiled in a study of cytomegalovirus exposure and HLA in healthy donors. The study's findings and limits: The finding came from a later analysis; first-cohort TCR clusters tended to co-occur in the 130 or so validation repertoires. Three CMV-associated chains were confirmed in vitro to be specific for CMV antigens. The study put about 180 TCR beta chains on its list as cytomegalovirus-associated.

A word on this clone: Antigen specificity is unknown.

The germline V gene has CDR1 MNHEY and CDR2 SVGAGI. Trimming at V came to 0 bases and at J to 4 bases, leaving 2 bases not matched to a gene. The CDR3 extends over 14 amino acids. The protocol was immunoSEQ multiplex PCR, while the TCRdb copy is restricted to in-frame clones and leaves out a portion. The sample comprises 100,000 to 150,000 clones, about 88% of which are singletons, and 1.1% rests with the top ten. This sequence was found in a woman between 18 and 29 years old in good health and CMV-seronegative. The rearrangement links TRBV6-5 to TRBJ2-7, with TRBD1 matching 8 bases. The specimen sequenced was PBMCs. The CDR3 DNA reads as TGTGCCAGCAGTTACTCGACAGGGGTTTACGAGCAGTACTTC. Residues: CASSYSTGVYEQYF.